This TCR beta chain was recorded in a study of T-cell memory formation after mild COVID-19. 5'RACE, which relied on constant-segment primers, yielded TCR alpha and TCR beta cDNA libraries carrying sample barcodes and UMIs. Via MiXCR, TCRdb re-called the 5' RACE reads, giving one row per CDR3 protein. The data contain 150,000 to 200,000 distinct CDR3 sequences, roughly 13% of them singletons. CDR3 length equals 18 residues. Deletions cut 4 bases from V and 2 bases from J, with 18 bases between. From germline, CDR1 is SGHVS and CDR2 FQNEAQ. The rearrangement joins TRBV7-8 to TRBJ2-6; D gene unclear. The clonotype was recovered from a man in his late teens or twenties who had mild COVID-19 (a few samples of this study predate the infection). Cell type and time point are not known. Sequenced material: PBMCs or a T cell subset sorted from them (not recorded which). CDR3: CASSYSWQNEAGANVLTF. The CDR3 DNA reads as TGTGCCAGCAGCTACAGTTGGCAGAATGAAGCTGGGGCCAACGTCCTGACTTTC. The full variable domain, rest sourced from reference TRBV7-8 and TRBJ2-6, is GAGVSQSPRYKVAKRGQDVALRCDPISGHVSLFWYQQALGQGPEFLTYFQNEAQLDKSGLPSDRFFAERPEGSVSTLKIQRTQQEDSAVYLCASSYSWQNEAGANVLTFGAGSRLTVL.